These 14 T cell receptor beta chains were sequenced from one sample in a study of blood T cell repertoires in COVID-19. Assay: immunoSEQ multiplex PCR; the TCRdb copy retains only in-frame clones and omits some. Of 57,000 or so clones listed, about 88% are singletons. The sequencing input was peripheral blood. These receptors originate from a man in his 70s with active COVID-19.

This rearrangement joins TRBV5-5 to TRBJ2-7, with D tentatively TRBD1 (5 bases). The CDR3 totals 15 residues. Trimming took 3 bases from V and 4 from J, leaving 17 bases between them. Germline assignment: CDR1 SGHKS and CDR2 YYEKEE (reference sequence). The CDR3 DNA sequence: TGTGCCAGCAGCTGGGCGGCAGGGTCACAGTACGAGCAGTACTTC. This sequence encodes CASSWAAGSQYEQYF.

The chain employs TRBV7-9 and TRBJ2-1; D is perhaps TRBD2 (6 bases). CDR3 size: 15 residues. The V gene's germline CDR1 is SEHNR and CDR2 FQNEAQ (reference sequence). V shed 6 bases and J shed 0 bases, with 12 bases lying between them. CDR3 region: CASSPRGSSYNEQFF. CDR3 nucleotides: TGTGCCAGCAGTCCGCGGGGTAGCTCCTACAATGAGCAGTTCTTC. The variable domain in full, completed from reference TRBV7-9 and TRBJ2-1, reads DTGVSQNPRHKITKRGQNVTFRCDPISEHNRLYWYRQTLGQGPEFLTYFQNEAQLEKSRLLSDRFSAERPKGSFSTLEIQRTEQGDSAMYLCASSPRGSSYNEQFFGPGTRLTVL.

This clone was recorded only once. The J gene is TRBJ2-1, the V gene TRBV11-2, with D hard to call. V was pared by 1 base and J by 9 bases, with 7 bases between. The CDR3 length is 12 residues. Looked up from germline, CDR1 is SGHAT and CDR2 is FQNNGV. The CDR3 here is CASSLVFSEQFF. DNA for the CDR3: TGTGCCAGCAGCTTAGTTTTTAGTGAGCAGTTCTTC.

The J gene is TRBJ2-3, the V gene TRBV30; 8 bases agree with TRBD2. The CDR3 spans 16 residues. V lost 3 bases to trimming and J lost 0 bases; unmatched junction nucleotides: 8. Germline CDR1 reads GTSNPN; CDR2 reads SVGIG (reference sequence). The CDR3 is CAWRPLASGSTDTQYF. CDR3 bases: TGTGCCTGGAGACCCCTGGCTAGCGGGAGCACAGATACGCAGTATTTT.

This rearrangement joins TRBV4-1 to TRBJ1-5; TRBD1 is a possible D gene (6 bases). CDR3 length: 16 residues. The germline gives CDR1 MGHRA, CDR2 YSYEKL. V dropped 1 base and J dropped 7 bases, with 17 bases sitting between them. The CDR3 reads CASSQVSTGSTQPQHF. For the CDR3, the DNA is TGCGCCAGCAGCCAAGTAAGCACAGGGAGTACACAGCCCCAGCATTTT.

The V gene is TRBV19, the J gene TRBJ2-3; TRBD2 aligns across 9 bases. V shed 1 base, J shed 7 bases, and the junction held 6 bases outside the gene matches. The CDR3 is 15 amino acids. Germline CDR1 is LNHDA and CDR2 is SQIVND (reference sequence). The CDR3, as DNA: TGTGCCAGTAGTATAGGTGGTAGCGGGAGTTATACGCAGTATTTT. Its protein product is CASSIGGSGSYTQYF.

This chain connects TRBV13 to TRBJ2-3, with D perhaps TRBD2 (5 bases). Trimming cost V 8 bases and J 4 bases, with 16 bases left between them. The CDR3 contains 14 residues. Germline CDR1 is PRHDT and CDR2 is FYEKMQ (reference sequence). CDR3 DNA: TGTGCCAGCTCCTCTAGCCGATTGGCAGATACGCAGTATTTT. Amino acid sequence: CASSSSRLADTQYF.

V and J are TRBV25-1 and TRBJ1-5; maybe TRBD1 (5 bases). Germline assignment: CDR1 MGHDK and CDR2 SYGVNS. CDR3 size: 15 residues. V was clipped by 3 bases and J by 0 bases, with 9 bases between them. CDR3 in DNA: TGTGCCAGCAGTGACGGGCAGGGTAGCAATCAGCCCCAGCATTTT. Its translation is CASSDGQGSNQPQHF.

This chain uses TRBV6-5 with TRBJ1-1, with no clear D. The CDR3 is made up of 11 amino acids. Germline-derived CDR1 and CDR2 are MNHEY and SVGAGI. V lost 8 bases, J lost 7 bases, and 11 bases lay in between. CDR3 in amino acids: CASGNRGEAFF. CDR3 nucleotide sequence: TGTGCCAGCGGCAATCGGGGTGAAGCTTTCTTT.

V usage is TRBV19 and J usage is TRBJ1-4, with 11 bases identical to TRBD1. This CDR3 is built from 15 residues. In germline, CDR1 is LNHDA, CDR2 SQIVND (reference sequence). Unmatched junction bases numbered 5, after V lost 4 bases and J lost 7 bases. The CDR3 here is CASSTHGTGGEKLFF. The DNA for the CDR3 is TGTGCCAGTAGTACCCACGGGACAGGGGGTGAAAAACTGTTTTTT.

This clone is a singleton in its sample. V gene TRBV3-1 (or the pseudogene TRBV3-2) combines with J gene TRBJ2-7; D is possibly TRBD2 (6 bases). V was clipped by 4 bases and J by 3 bases, with 13 bases between them. The length of the CDR3 is 14 residues. Germline lookup yields CDR1 LGHDT and CDR2 YNNKEL (reference sequence). CDR3 DNA: TGTGCCAGCAGCCCTCGGTGGACTAACTACGAGCAGTACTTC. This codes for CASSPRWTNYEQYF.

This clone was seen a single time. The gene calls are TRBV7-2 and TRBJ2-7; D might be TRBD1 (5 bases). Germline CDR1 SGHTA, CDR2 FQGNSA. There are 14 residues in the CDR3. V gave up 1 base and J gave up 3 bases, with 10 bases separating them. The CDR3 here is CASSLDPDSYEQYF. CDR3 bases: TGTGCCAGCAGCTTAGATCCCGACAGCTACGAGCAGTACTTC.

V is TRBV19 and J is TRBJ1-5; 9 nucleotides line up with TRBD1. The CDR3 has 15 amino acids. V was clipped by 1 base and J by 6 bases; unmatched bases: 4. Germline V lookup: CDR1 LNHDA, CDR2 SQIVND (reference sequence). CDR3 in DNA: TGTGCCAGTAGTATAGGCGGGACAGGGACTCAGCCCCAGCATTTT. Translation: CASSIGGTGTQPQHF.

V and J are TRBV5-1 and TRBJ1-2; TRBD1 agrees at 9 bases. The CDR3 extends over 14 amino acids. V was pared by 3 bases and J by 6 bases, with 6 bases of the junction left unmatched. Germline V gene data show CDR1 as SGHRS and CDR2 as YFSETQ. The CDR3 nucleotides read TGCGCCAGCAGCTCCGGGACAGGGAAACATGGCTACACCTTC. It is translated as CASSSGTGKHGYTF. The whole variable domain, filled in from reference TRBV5-1 and TRBJ1-2, reads KAGVTQTPRYLIKTRGQQVTLSCSPISGHRSVSWYQQTPGQGLQFLFEYFSETQRNKGNFPGRFSGRQFSNSRSEMNVSTLELGDSALYLCASSSGTGKHGYTFGSGTRLTVV.